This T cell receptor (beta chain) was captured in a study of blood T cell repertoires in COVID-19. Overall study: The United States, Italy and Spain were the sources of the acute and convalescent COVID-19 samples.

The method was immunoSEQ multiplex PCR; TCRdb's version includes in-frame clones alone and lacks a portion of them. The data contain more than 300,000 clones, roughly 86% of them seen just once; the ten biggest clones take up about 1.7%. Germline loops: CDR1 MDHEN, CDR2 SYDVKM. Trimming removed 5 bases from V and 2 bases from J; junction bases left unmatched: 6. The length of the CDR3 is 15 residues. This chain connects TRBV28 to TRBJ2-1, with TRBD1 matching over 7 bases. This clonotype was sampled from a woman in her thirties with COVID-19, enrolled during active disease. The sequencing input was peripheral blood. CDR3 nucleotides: TGTGCCAGCAGTCCTTGGACAGGAGCCTACAATGAGCAGTTCTTC. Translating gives CASSPWTGAYNEQFF.